The clone carrying this T cell receptor beta chain was found many times. Antigen specificity is unknown. Profiling that covered TCR beta VDJ and CDR3 relied on genomic DNA as its template. TCRdb recomputed calls from the reads with MiXCR, one row per CDR3 protein. This sample has under 150,000 distinct CDR3 sequences, with approximately 41% found just once. Patients chosen for sequencing had shown CD8+CD57+ cell expansion by flow cytometry. By the time of blood sampling, patients had still received no therapy. These data come from a study of CD8+CD57+ T cells in acquired aplastic anemia. Study in general: The average for DNA from sorted CD4+ and CD8+ cells was about 3.3 ug.

Study-level findings and limits: Patients had roughly 31 CD8+ CDR3 sequences in common with controls (the shared set). Levels of CD8+ Simpson's diversity were not significantly distinct in patients versus controls.

Sequencing was carried out using sorted CD4+, CD8+, or CD8+CD57+ T cells (not recorded which) from PBMCs. This clonotype was obtained from a human donor with aplastic anemia.

CDR3 coding DNA: TGTGCCAGCAGCTTCGGGACAGCTCTGAACACTGAAGCTTTCTTT. Its protein product is CASSFGTALNTEAFF. The J gene is TRBJ1-1, the V gene TRBV7-2; TRBD1 matches at 7 bases. This CDR3 contains 15 residues. The V gene's germline CDR1 is SGHTA and CDR2 FQGNSA. The V segment lost 3 bases and the J segment 0 bases; nucleotides outside the gene matches: 4.